The 5 T cell receptor beta chains reported below all come from one sample, sequenced in a study of glioma-infiltrating T cells. TCR alpha and beta CDR3 regions were amplified from RNA using iRepertoire nested multiplex PCR. TCRdb recomputed calls from the multiplex PCR reads with MiXCR, one row per CDR3 protein. The repertoire holds fewer than 500,000 distinct CDR3 sequences, with 41% as singletons. The sample taken for sequencing was glioma tissue, nonneoplastic brain tissue, or PBMCs (not recorded which). These TCRs come from a human donor with low-grade glioma or glioblastoma, undergoing nonglioma brain surgery, or in good health (not recorded which).

The chain is built from TRBV15 and TRBJ2-5; TRBD2 agrees at 11 bases. In germline, CDR1 is LNHNV, CDR2 YYDKDF (reference sequence). The J segment lost 0 bases and the V segment lost 2 bases, leaving 5 bases of the junction unmatched. The CDR3 length is 17 residues. This chain's CDR3 is CATSRNLAGGNQETQYF. The CDR3 region has the DNA TGTGCCACCAGCAGAAACCTAGCGGGAGGAAACCAAGAGACCCAGTACTTC.

The chain joins TRBV28 to TRBJ1-1; D is perhaps TRBD1 (5 bases). This CDR3 contains 14 residues. The germline CDR1 and CDR2 sequences are MDHEN and SYDVKM. Trimming removed 4 bases from V and 1 base from J, with 10 bases in between. This chain's CDR3 is CASSSGRPNTEAFF. For the CDR3, the DNA is TGTGCCAGCAGTTCGGGACGGCCGAACACTGAAGCTTTCTTT.

The chain links TRBV7-7 to TRBJ2-5; 12 bases are a match to TRBD2. This CDR3 comprises 16 residues. The germline V gene has CDR1 SSHAT and CDR2 FNYEAQ (reference sequence). V shed 4 bases, J shed 6 bases, and the junction held 9 bases outside the gene matches. CDR3 sequence reads: CASSSPTSGSLKTQYF. The CDR3 nucleotides are TGTGCCAGCAGCTCCCCGACTAGCGGGAGTCTAAAGACCCAGTACTTC.

This clonotype appeared many times. This chain links TRBV7-2 with TRBJ2-1, with 8 nucleotides matching TRBD2. The J segment lost 4 bases and the V segment lost 2 bases, leaving 7 bases of the junction unmatched. The CDR3 has 16 residues. In germline, CDR1 is SGHTA, CDR2 FQGNSA. As DNA, the CDR3 is TGTGCCAGCAGCTTAAGGGCGGGAGGAGGTTACAATGAGCAGTTCTTC. It translates to CASSLRAGGGYNEQFF.

V gene TRBV4-1 combines with J gene TRBJ1-1; D gene unclear. Germline CDR1 and CDR2: MGHRA and YSYEKL. This CDR3 has 15 amino acids. The germline V and J ends were trimmed by 1 base and 4 bases, with 13 bases remaining between them. This CDR3 is CASSQAGQWSTEAFF. CDR3 nucleotide sequence: TGCGCCAGCAGCCAAGCGGGTCAGTGGTCCACTGAAGCTTTCTTT.